This TCR beta chain was profiled in a study of T cell responses to AZD1222 COVID-19 vaccine (dated by TCRdb to about 2021). With regard to the full study: Because spike-specific TCR depth and breadth did not differ between the two schedules, AZD1222 recipients who got a second dose at roughly 4 weeks were pooled with those who got a second dose at roughly 12 weeks. TCR sequencing covered 233 trial participants: 207 given two doses of AZD1222 and about 26 given two doses of MenACWY control vaccine. Trial participants were enrolled by age into 18-55, 56-69 and 70-plus year subgroups, with about 150, 28 and 57 TCR-sequenced participants respectively.

The CDR3 regions of human TCRbeta chains were analyzed by immunosequencing. In the source study's methods: TCRs in the repertoires were compared against a reference library of SARS-CoV-2-specific TCRs that had been generated with the MIRA antigen-specificity platform. Breadth was defined as the fraction of unique TCRs that were SARS-CoV-2-associated. Depth was defined as the fraction of total T cells that were SARS-CoV-2-associated. Using the MIRA data, each spike-specific TCR was mapped to the spike region that the TCR reacts to and placed in a CD4 or CD8 class. Log10-transformed breadth and depth values were compared by one-way ANOVA with Sidak's multiple comparisons tests. TCRdb took over this immuneACCESS table, retaining in-frame rearrangements with V and J assigned. Such tables are incomplete; in checked studies, under half of the missing clones stem from an unresolved V gene, and the remainder is unexplained. D and trimming come from the DNA, and the V and J calls and clone size come from that table. For this sample the table gives approximately 110,000 clones, of which nearly 90% were detected only once. Of the sample, around a sixth is held by the ten largest clones.

CDR1 is given as MGHRA and CDR2 as YSYEKL, both from the germline V gene. From the cysteine through the phenylalanine, the CDR3 covers 15 amino acids. The entry retains the CDR3 DNA only, 45 bases that are in frame from base 1. Between the V and J ends, shortened by 3 bases and 2 bases respectively, the junction contains 13 bases. Concerning this clone: Its antigen is still unknown. No base quality values were provided; no much bigger clone lies one nucleotide off.

The research as a whole found: Because no day 14 peak-response samples were available, the repertoires could be characterized only after the peak T cell response. After two AZD1222 doses, spike-specific TCR breadth and depth were significantly higher than at day 0 and than in MenACWY recipients. Reportedly, almost half of the unique spike-specific TCRs recognized epitopes lying outside the regions that are mutated in the B.1.351 and B.1.1.7 variants. Conclusions about previously exposed vaccinees are limited because only a handful of AZD1222 recipients were SARS-CoV-2 seropositive at baseline. The 56-69-year group was small, and its depth increase did not reach significance, likely because of low power. CD4 TCRs associated with the vaccine covered the entire spike protein, and the dominant responses were in regions 160-218 and 743-854. Participants were mostly white British and included more females than males, and it was suggested by the authors that clonal diversity may have been underestimated.

The time point label corresponds to: baseline before first vaccination. The vaccinee samples were drawn from two UK trials, COV001 and COV002, one of which was a single-blind randomized controlled phase 2/3 trial testing AZD1222 (ChAdOx1 nCoV-19) in healthy adults. Trial participant PBMC samples were collected at day 0 and day 28 after the second dose for TCRbeta chain sequencing. The TCR comes from an adult in good health. The sample in question was peripheral blood, obtained on day 0 of AZD1222 vaccination. The rearrangement combines TRBV4-1 with TRBJ1-1; TRBD1 is a possible D gene, resting on 5 matching bases. Read as DNA, the sequence is TGCGCCAGCAGCCACATCCTGACAGTTAACACTGAAGCTTTCTTT. Translated, it reads CASSHILTVNTEAFF.